A single T cell receptor (beta chain) is shown here with its context. These data originate in a study of blood T cell repertoires in COVID-19. The CDR3 runs 13 residues. Germline values: CDR1 KGHSY, CDR2 FQNENV. Trimming took 8 bases from V and 4 from J; bases not matched to a gene: 5. The table came from immunoSEQ multiplex PCR; TCRdb's copy has only in-frame clones and leaves some out. The repertoire includes over 75,000 clones, around 79% of them detected once, and roughly 15% sits in the top ten. This clonotype was sampled from a human donor in a cohort sampled during active COVID-19. The sequencing sample was made of peripheral blood. The chain carries TRBV16 and TRBJ2-3, with 8 positions matching TRBD1. This chain's CDR3 is CASGRQGSDTQYF. The CDR3 DNA reads as TGTGCCAGCGGACGACAGGGGTCAGATACGCAGTATTTT.